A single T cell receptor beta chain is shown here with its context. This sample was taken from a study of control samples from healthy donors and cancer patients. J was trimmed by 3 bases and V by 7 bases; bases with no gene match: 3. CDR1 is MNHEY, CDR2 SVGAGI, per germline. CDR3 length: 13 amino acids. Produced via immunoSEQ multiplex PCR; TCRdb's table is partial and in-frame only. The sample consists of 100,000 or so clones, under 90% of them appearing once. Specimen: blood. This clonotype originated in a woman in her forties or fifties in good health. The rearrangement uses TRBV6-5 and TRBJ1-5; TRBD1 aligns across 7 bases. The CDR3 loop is CASTGQVNQPQHF. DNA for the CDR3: TGTGCCAGCACCGGACAGGTCAATCAGCCCCAGCATTTT.